The 6 T cell receptor beta chains reported below all come from one sample, sequenced in a study of blood T cells in healthy people across ages. Primed by a sample-barcoded 5' primer and a J-beta primer mix, a second PCR proceeded for about 7 to 11 cycles. MiXCR was run by TCRdb on the 5' RACE reads, yielding one entry per CDR3 protein. The table lists fewer than 2,000,000 distinct CDR3 sequences, almost 35% of them singletons, with 10% to 12% in the top ten. The specimen was blood. These receptors were taken from a woman aged 25 to 39 in good health.

The chain employs TRBV30 and TRBJ2-1, with a tentative D call TRBD1 (6 bases). CDR3 length: 15 residues. The V end lost 5 bases, the J end lost 2 bases, and 16 bases lay between the germline ends. Germline V gene lookup returns CDR1 GTSNPN and CDR2 SVGIG (reference sequence). CDR3 in DNA: TGTGCCTGGGCCCAGGGGTTGGGCACCTACAATGAGCAGTTCTTC. This codes for CAWAQGLGTYNEQFF.

This clonotype was found many times. This CDR3 reads CASSLGRGRNTGADTF. The CDR3 bases are TGTGCCAGCAGCTTAGGCCGTGGCCGCAACACAGGGGCGGACACCTTC. The chain is built from TRBV13 and TRBJ1-2; 7 bases agree with TRBD1. The CDR3 extends over 16 amino acids. After removal of 0 bases from V and 12 bases from J, the junction contained 16 bases not matched to a gene. CDR1 and CDR2 from the germline V gene are PRHDT and FYEKMQ (reference sequence).

The chain recombines TRBV15 with TRBJ1-6; D gene unclear. The V end was cut by 0 bases, the J end by 2 bases, with 14 bases between. CDR1 and CDR2 (germline): LNHNV, YYDKDF (reference sequence). The CDR3 is 18 amino acids. The CDR3 sequence is CATSRDLRQFPYNSPLHF. As DNA, the CDR3 is TGTGCCACCAGCAGAGATCTCCGGCAGTTCCCCTATAATTCACCCCTCCACTTT.

V and J are TRBV2 and TRBJ1-4; TRBD1 aligns across 7 bases. Germline V gene data show CDR1 as SNHLY and CDR2 as FYNNEI. J was trimmed by 7 bases and V by 4 bases; bases with no gene match: 6. The CDR3 loop spans 14 amino acids. The CDR3 DNA is TGTGCCAGCAGTGGACAGGGAACCTCTGAAAAACTGTTTTTT. Amino acid sequence: CASSGQGTSEKLFF.

The table lists this clonotype with many counts. The CDR3 DNA reads as TGCAGCGAGAGAAGGGTTACAGGGGAAGAGGGCCAGTACTTC. Its translation: CSERRVTGEEGQYF. The rearrangement uses TRBV29-1 and TRBJ2-5; 7 bases line up with TRBD1. The CDR3 has 14 residues. With 7 bases clipped from V and 10 bases from J, the junction kept 18 bases outside the gene matches. CDR1 and CDR2 from the germline V gene are SQVTM and ANQGSEA.

The genes are TRBV7-2 and TRBJ2-5; no clear D gene. The V and J ends lost 5 bases and 5 bases respectively, with 15 bases between them. From germline, CDR1 is SGHTA and CDR2 FQGNSA. The CDR3 has 14 amino acids. The CDR3 sequence: CASSPRVIGETQYF. The CDR3 DNA follows: TGTGCCAGCAGCCCAAGGGTTATAGGGGAGACCCAGTACTTC.